This is a list of T cell receptor beta chains from one sample in a study of technical replicates of blood from a handful of donors. Libraries were prepared by immunoSEQ multiplex PCR; TCRdb keeps only in-frame clonotypes and omits some of them. The table includes almost 70,000 clones, around 90% detected once. The material sequenced was PBMCs. These receptors were taken from a human donor in good health. Some clones in this sample may be carry-over from other donors' samples. The CDR3 runs from the conserved cysteine through the conserved F or W. D genes are given only for firm matches. Only part of the rows carry a size: once, few, many, or a class if the clone is expanded.

J gene | clone size | V gene | D gene | CDR3 DNA | CDR3 protein
TRBJ2-2 | . | TRBV7-6 | . | TGTGCCAGCAGCTTAGTATCCTCTAGCTCCACCGGGGAGCTGTTTTTT | CASSLVSSSSTGELFF
TRBJ2-3 | . | TRBV7-9 | TRBD2 | TGTGCCAGCAACCGGCCCACTAGCGGGGGGCCTGACACAGATACGCAGTATTTT | CASNRPTSGGPDTDTQYF
TRBJ2-2 | . | TRBV2 | TRBD2 | TGTGCCAGCAGTGAAGCTTGGCTAGCGGGGGGTTCCGGGGAGCTGTTTTTT | CASSEAWLAGGSGELFF
TRBJ2-7 | . | TRBV19 | . | TGTGCCAGTAGTATGGGAAGCGGAACGCCCTACGAGCAGTACTTC | CASSMGSGTPYEQYF
TRBJ2-7 | . | TRBV5-4 | TRBD1 | TGTGCCAGCAGCCGGGGACAGAGCGACCTCCTACGAGCATTC | CASSRGQSDLLRAF
TRBJ1-1 | . | TRBV2 | . | TGTGCCACACAGGAGGGGGGGCAGAACACTGAAGCTTTCTTT | CATQEGGQNTEAFF
TRBJ2-7 | . | TRBV30 | TRBD1 | TGTGCCTGGACCGGGACAGGGAACGAGCAGTACTTC | CAWTGTGNEQYF
TRBJ2-3 | . | TRBV18 | TRBD2 | TGTGCCAGCTCACCCGGGGCGGGGGTCACAGATACGCAGTATTTT | CASSPGAGVTDTQYF
TRBJ2-3 | . | TRBV9 | . | TGTGCCAGCAGCGGAACAGCGGGTTCGTGGGATACGCAGTATTTT | CASSGTAGSWDTQYF
TRBJ2-1 | . | TRBV14 | TRBD2 | TGTGCCAGCAGCCAAGTGATGGGAGGGCCCTACAATGAGCAGTTCTTC | CASSQVMGGPYNEQFF
TRBJ2-4 | . | TRBV18 | TRBD2 | TGTGCCAGCTCACCAGACAGCGGGAGCTTCGGGGCCAAAAACATTCAGTACTTC | CASSPDSGSFGAKNIQYF
TRBJ1-2 | . | TRBV5-4 | TRBD1 | TGTGCCAGCAGCTCCCCCAGGGGGGACTATGGCTACACCTTC | CASSSPRGDYGYTF
TRBJ2-2 | . | TRBV6-5 | . | TGTGCCAGCAGGCTAACAGAGGGGGCCGGGGAGCTGTTTTTT | CASRLTEGAGELFF
TRBJ2-1 | . | TRBV7-8 | . | TGTGCCAGCAGCCCGTTAAGCGGAGCGTACAATGAGCAGTTCTTC | CASSPLSGAYNEQFF
TRBJ1-2 | . | TRBV10-3 | TRBD1 | TGTGCCATCGGGAGACAGGGAAAGGGCTACACCTTC | CAIGRQGKGYTF
TRBJ1-5 | . | TRBV7-6 | . | TGTGCCAGCAGTTTCCAGGGCAATCAGCCCCAGCATTTT | CASSFQGNQPQHF
TRBJ2-2 | . | TRBV18 | TRBD1 | TGTGCCAGCTCACAAACGGACAGGGGGCCCACCGGGGAGCTGTTTTTT | CASSQTDRGPTGELFF
TRBJ2-7 | . | TRBV6-5 | TRBD1 | TGTGCCAGCAGTTTGGGACAGGGAGCGAACGAGCAGTACTTC | CASSLGQGANEQYF
TRBJ2-7 | . | TRBV9 | . | TGTGCCAGCAGAGGAGGGAAAGTCTACGAGCAGTACTTC | CASRGGKVYEQYF
TRBJ1-5 | once | TRBV29-1 | . | TGCAGCGTTGAGGTAGGGGCTGAGGAGCCCCAGCATTTT | CSVEVGAEEPQHF
TRBJ2-5 | . | TRBV5-1 | . | TGCGCCAGCAGCTTGGGAGACCCAGGGACCCAGTACTTC | CASSLGDPGTQYF
TRBJ2-3 | . | TRBV2 | . | TGTGCCAGCAGTGAAGCCCTATTAGCGGGTCAGGGGGATACGCAGTATTTT | CASSEALLAGQGDTQYF
TRBJ1-2 | once | TRBV19 | TRBD1 | TGTGCCAGTAGTACAGCCGGGACAGGGTTAAGTAACTATGGCTACACCTTC | CASSTAGTGLSNYGYTF
TRBJ1-1 | . | TRBV7-2 | TRBD1 | TGTGCCAGCAGCCAAAGACAGGGTGATCAAGCTTTCTTT | CASSQRQGDQAFF
TRBJ2-5 | . | TRBV4-1 | . | TGCGCCAGCAGCCAAGATGTCGGTAGCTTGGAGACCCAGTACTTC | CASSQDVGSLETQYF
TRBJ2-7 | once | TRBV29-1 | TRBD1 | TGCAGCGTTGAAAGTAGGGGGACAGGGTACTACGAGCAGTACTTC | CSVESRGTGYYEQYF
TRBJ2-6 | once | TRBV5-1 | . | TGCGCCAGCAGCCACGGGTCGGGGGCTGGGGCCAACGTCCTGACTTTC | CASSHGSGAGANVLTF
TRBJ2-2 | . | TRBV4-3 | TRBD2 | TGCGCCAGCAGCCTCCGGGTAGCGGGGGTTGGAAACACCGGGGAGCTGTTTTTT | CASSLRVAGVGNTGELFF